The clone carrying this T cell receptor (beta chain) was detected a few times. The antigen remains unidentified. These data originate in a study of T cells after yellow fever vaccination. Findings of the study overall: FACS-sorted repertoires might harbor abundant contaminating clonotypes from the bulk population.

TCRdb ran MiXCR on the 5' RACE reads and lists one entry per CDR3 protein. This repertoire shows about 320,000 distinct CDR3 sequences, around 11% found once; its top ten account for over 3%. This CDR3 has 17 residues. Trimming removed 0 bases at V and 0 bases at J, with 15 bases between. Germline loops: CDR1 SGHRS, CDR2 YFSETQ. Sequenced here: CD4+ T cells sorted from PBMCs, sampled 45 days after the yellow fever booster vaccination. V is TRBV5-1 and J is TRBJ1-2; no definite D call. The receptor's source is a man between 18 and 35 years old who received the YFV17D yellow fever vaccine. In DNA form, the CDR3 reads TGCGCCAGCAGCTTGGATGGCAGGCGGGAAGCTAACTATGGCTACACCTTC. It codes for CASSLDGRREANYGYTF.